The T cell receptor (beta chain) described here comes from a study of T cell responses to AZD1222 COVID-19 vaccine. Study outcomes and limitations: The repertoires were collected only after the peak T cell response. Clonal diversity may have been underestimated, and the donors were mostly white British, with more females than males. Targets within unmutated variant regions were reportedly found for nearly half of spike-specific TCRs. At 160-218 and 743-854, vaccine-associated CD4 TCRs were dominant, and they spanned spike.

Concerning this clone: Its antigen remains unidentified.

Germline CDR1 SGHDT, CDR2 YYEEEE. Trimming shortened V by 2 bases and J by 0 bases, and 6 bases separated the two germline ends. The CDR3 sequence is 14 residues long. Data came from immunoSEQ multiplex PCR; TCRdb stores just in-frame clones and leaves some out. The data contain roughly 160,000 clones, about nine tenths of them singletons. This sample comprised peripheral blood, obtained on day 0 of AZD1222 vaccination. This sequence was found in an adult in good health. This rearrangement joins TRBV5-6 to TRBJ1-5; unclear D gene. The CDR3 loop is CASSFPGSNQPQHF. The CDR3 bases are TGTGCCAGCAGCTTTCCCGGTAGCAATCAGCCCCAGCATTTT.